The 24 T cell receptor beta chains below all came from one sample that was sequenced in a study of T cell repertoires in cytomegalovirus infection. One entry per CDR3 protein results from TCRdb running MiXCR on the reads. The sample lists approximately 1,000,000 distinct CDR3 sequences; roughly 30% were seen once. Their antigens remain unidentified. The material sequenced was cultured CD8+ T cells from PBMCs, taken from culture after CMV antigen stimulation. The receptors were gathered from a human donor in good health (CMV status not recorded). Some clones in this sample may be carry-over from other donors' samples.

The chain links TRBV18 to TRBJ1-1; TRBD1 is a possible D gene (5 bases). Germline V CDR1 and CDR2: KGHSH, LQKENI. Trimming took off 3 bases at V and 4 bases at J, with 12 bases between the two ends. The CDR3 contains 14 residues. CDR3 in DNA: TGTGCCAGCTCACCTTCCCATAGGGGCACTGAAGCTTTCTTT. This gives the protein CASSPSHRGTEAFF.

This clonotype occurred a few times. The CDR3 protein is CASRAQYGYTF. CDR3 DNA sequence: TGTGCCAGCAGGGCCCAATATGGCTACACCTTC. V usage is TRBV27 and J usage is TRBJ1-2; D call uncertain. Germline V gives CDR1 MNHEY, CDR2 SMNVEV (reference sequence). The CDR3 has 11 amino acids. V lost 6 bases and J 5 bases, leaving 7 bases between the germline ends.

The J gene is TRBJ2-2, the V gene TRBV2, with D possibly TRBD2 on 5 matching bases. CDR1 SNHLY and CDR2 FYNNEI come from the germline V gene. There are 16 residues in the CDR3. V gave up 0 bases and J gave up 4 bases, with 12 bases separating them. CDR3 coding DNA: TGTGCCAGCAGTGAAGCTCTATGGGAGAGCACCGGGGAGCTGTTTTTT. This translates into CASSEALWESTGELFF.

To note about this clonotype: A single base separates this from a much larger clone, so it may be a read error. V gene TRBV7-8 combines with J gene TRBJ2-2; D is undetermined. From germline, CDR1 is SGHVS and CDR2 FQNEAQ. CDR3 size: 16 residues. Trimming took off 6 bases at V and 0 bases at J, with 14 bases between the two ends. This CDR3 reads CASRFLGYTNTGELFF. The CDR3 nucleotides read TGTGCCAGCAGATTCCTCGGATATACGAACACCGGGGAGCTGTTTTTT.

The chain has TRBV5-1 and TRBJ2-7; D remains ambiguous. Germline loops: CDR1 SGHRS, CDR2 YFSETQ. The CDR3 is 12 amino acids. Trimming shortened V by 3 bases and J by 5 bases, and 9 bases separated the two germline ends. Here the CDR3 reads CASSWTSDEQYF. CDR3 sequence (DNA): TGCGCCAGCAGCTGGACCTCGGACGAGCAGTACTTC.

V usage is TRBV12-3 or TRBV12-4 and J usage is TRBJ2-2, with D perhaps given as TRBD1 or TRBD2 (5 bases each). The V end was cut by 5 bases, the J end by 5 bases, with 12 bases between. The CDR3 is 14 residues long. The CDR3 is CASSPVGVTGELFF. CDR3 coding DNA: TGTGCCAGCAGTCCCGTGGGGGTTACCGGGGAGCTGTTTTTT.

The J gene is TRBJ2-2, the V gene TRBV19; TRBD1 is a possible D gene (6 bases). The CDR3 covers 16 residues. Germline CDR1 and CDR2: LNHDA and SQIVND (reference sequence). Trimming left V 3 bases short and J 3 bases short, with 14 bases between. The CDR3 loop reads CASSIFSGAYTGELFF. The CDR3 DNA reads TGTGCCAGTAGTATCTTTTCAGGGGCCTACACCGGGGAGCTGTTTTTT.

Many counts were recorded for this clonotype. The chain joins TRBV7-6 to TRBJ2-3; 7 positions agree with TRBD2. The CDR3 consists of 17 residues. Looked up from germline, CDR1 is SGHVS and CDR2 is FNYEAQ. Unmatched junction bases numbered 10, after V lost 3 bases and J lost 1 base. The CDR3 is CASSFFPSGGGTDTQYF. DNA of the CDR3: TGTGCCAGCAGCTTTTTCCCCTCTGGGGGGGGCACAGATACGCAGTATTTT.

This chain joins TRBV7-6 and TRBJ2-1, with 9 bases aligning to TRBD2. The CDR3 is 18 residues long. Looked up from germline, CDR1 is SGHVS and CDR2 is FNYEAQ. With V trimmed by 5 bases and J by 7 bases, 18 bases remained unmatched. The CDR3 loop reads CASSPTTRGGQLGNEQFF. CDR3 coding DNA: TGTGCCAGCAGCCCCACAACGCGGGGGGGCCAATTAGGTAATGAGCAGTTCTTC.

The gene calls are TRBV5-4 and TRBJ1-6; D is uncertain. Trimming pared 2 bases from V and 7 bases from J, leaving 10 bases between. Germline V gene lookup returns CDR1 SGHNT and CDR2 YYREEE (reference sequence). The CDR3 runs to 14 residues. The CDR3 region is CASSFGEANSPLHF. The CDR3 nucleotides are TGTGCCAGCAGCTTCGGGGAGGCAAATTCACCCCTCCACTTT.

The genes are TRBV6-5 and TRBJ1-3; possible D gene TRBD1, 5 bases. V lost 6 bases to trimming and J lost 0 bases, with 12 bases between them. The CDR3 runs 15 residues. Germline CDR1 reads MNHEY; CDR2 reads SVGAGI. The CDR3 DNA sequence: TGTGCCAGCAGATTACAGGAAAACTCTGGAAACACCATATATTTT. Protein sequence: CASRLQENSGNTIYF.

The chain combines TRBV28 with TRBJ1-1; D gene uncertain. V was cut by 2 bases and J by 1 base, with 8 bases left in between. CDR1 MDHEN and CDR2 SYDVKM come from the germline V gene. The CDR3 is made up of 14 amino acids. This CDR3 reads CASSLPFRNTEAFF. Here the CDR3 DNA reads TGTGCCAGCAGTTTACCCTTCAGGAACACTGAAGCTTTCTTT.

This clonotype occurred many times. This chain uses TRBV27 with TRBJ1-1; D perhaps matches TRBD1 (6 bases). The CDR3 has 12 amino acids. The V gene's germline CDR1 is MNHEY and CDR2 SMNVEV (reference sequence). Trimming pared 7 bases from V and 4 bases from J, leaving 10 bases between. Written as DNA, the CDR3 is TGTGCCAGCATCGGAGGGGGCACTGAAGCTTTCTTT. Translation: CASIGGGTEAFF.

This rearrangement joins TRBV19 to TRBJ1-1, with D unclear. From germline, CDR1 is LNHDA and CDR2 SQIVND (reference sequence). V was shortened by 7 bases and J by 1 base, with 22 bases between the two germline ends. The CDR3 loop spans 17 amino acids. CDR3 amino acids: CASMTFYRGHWNTEAFF. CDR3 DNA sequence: TGTGCCAGTATGACATTTTACCGTGGGCACTGGAACACTGAAGCTTTCTTT.

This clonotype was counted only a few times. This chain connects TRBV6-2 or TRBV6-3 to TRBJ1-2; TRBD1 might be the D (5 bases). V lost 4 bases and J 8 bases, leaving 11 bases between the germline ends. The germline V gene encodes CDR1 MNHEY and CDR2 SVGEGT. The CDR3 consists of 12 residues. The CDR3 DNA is TGTGCCAGCAGTTCCAGGGCGGTGGGCTACACCTTC. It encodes CASSSRAVGYTF.

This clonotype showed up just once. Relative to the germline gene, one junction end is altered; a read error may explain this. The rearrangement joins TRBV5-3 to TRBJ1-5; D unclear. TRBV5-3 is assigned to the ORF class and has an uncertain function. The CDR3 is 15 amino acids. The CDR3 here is CASSSGQSSNQPQHF. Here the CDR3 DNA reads TGTGCCAGCAGCTCTGGGCAGAGTAGCAATCAGCCCCAGCATTTT.

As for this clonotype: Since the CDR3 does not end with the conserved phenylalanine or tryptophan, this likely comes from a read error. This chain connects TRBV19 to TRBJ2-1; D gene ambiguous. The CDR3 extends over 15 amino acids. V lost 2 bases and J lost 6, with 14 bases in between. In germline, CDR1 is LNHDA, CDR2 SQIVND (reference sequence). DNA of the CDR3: TGTGCCAGTAGTATATTTTCGAATCTTCGCAATGAGCAGTTCCTC. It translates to CASSIFSNLRNEQFL.

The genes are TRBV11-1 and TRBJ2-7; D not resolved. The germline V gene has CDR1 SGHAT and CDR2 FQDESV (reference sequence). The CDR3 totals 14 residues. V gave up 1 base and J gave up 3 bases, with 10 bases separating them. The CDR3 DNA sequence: TGTGCCAGCAGCTTAGGGTCAAGACTCTACGAGCAGTACTTC. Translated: CASSLGSRLYEQYF.

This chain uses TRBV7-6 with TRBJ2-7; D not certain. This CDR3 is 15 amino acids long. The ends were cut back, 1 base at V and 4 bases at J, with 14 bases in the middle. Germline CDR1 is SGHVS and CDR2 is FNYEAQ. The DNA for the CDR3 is TGTGCCAGCAGCTTAGGCTTTCAGGCTAGTTACGAGCAGTACTTC. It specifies CASSLGFQASYEQYF.

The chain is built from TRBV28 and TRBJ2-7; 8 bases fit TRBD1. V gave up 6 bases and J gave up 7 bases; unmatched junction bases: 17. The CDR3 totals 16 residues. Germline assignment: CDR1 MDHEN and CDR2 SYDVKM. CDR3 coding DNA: TGTGCCAGCAGCCAAGGACAGGGCTTACTGCGGCTGGAGCAGTACGTC. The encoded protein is CASSQGQGLLRLEQYV.

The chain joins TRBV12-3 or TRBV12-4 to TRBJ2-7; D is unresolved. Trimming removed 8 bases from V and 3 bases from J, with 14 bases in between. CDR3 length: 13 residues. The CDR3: CASGSPLFYEQYF. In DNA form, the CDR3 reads TGTGCCAGCGGAAGTCCCCTCTTCTACGAGCAGTACTTC.

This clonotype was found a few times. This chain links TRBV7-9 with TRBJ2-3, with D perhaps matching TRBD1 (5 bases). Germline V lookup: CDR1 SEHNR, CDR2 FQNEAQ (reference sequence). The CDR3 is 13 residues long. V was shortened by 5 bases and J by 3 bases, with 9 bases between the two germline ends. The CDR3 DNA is TGTGCCAGCAGCCGACACAGGACAGATACGCAGTATTTT. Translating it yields CASSRHRTDTQYF.

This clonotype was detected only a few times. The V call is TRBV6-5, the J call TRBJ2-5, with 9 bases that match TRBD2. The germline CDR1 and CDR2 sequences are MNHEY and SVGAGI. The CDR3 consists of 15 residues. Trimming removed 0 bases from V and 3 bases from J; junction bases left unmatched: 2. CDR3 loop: CASSYSASGEETQYF. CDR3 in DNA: TGTGCCAGCAGTTACTCGGCTAGCGGGGAAGAGACCCAGTACTTC.

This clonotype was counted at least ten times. In nucleotides, the CDR3 is TGTGCCAGCAGCTTGGGACAGCTCATGAACACTGAAGCTTTCTTT. As protein: CASSLGQLMNTEAFF. The V call is TRBV5-6, the J call TRBJ1-1; maybe TRBD1 (5 bases). Trimming stripped 0 bases from V and 0 bases from J, with 9 bases between. The CDR3 has 15 residues. CDR1 is SGHDT and CDR2 is YYEEEE in the germline V gene.